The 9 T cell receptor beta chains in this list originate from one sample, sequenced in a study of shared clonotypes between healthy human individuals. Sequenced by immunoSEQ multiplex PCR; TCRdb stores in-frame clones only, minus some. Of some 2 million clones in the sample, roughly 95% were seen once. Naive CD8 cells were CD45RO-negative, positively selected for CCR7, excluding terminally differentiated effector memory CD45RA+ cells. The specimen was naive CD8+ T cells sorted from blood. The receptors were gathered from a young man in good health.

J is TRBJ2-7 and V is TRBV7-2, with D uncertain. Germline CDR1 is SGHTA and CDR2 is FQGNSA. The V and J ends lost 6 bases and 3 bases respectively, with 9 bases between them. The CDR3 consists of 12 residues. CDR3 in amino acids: CASSFIRYEQYF. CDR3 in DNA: TGTGCCAGCAGTTTTATCCGCTACGAGCAGTACTTC. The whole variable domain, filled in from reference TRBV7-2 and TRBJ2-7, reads GAGVSQSPSNKVTEKGKDVELRCDPISGHTALYWYRQSLGQGLEFLIYFQGNSAPDKSGLPSDRFSAERTGGSVSTLTIQRTQQEDSAVYLCASSFIRYEQYFGPGTRLTVT.

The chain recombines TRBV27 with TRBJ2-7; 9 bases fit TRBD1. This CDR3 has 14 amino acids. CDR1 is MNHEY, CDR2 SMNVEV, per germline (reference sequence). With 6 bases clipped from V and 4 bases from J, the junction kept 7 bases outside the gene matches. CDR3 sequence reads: CASSRTGDGYEQYF. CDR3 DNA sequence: TGTGCCAGCAGCCGGACAGGGGATGGGTACGAGCAGTACTTC.

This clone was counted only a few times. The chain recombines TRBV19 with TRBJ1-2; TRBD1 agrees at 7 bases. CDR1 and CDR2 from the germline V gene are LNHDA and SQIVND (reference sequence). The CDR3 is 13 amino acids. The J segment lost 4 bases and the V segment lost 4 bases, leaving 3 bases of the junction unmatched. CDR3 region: CASSSRDSYGYTF. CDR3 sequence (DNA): TGTGCCAGTAGTAGCCGGGACAGCTATGGCTACACCTTC. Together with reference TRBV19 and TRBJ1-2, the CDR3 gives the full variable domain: DGGITQSPKYLFRKEGQNVTLSCEQNLNHDAMYWYRQDPGQGLRLIYYSQIVNDFQKGDIAEGYSVSREKKESFPLTVTSAQKNPTAFYLCASSSRDSYGYTFGSGTRLTVV.

CDR3 in DNA: TGTGCCAGCAGTTTAGGGGGACGGATACCTAACTATGGCTACACCTTC. As protein: CASSLGGRIPNYGYTF. This chain connects TRBV28 to TRBJ1-2; perhaps TRBD1 as D (5 bases). V shed 2 bases and J shed 0 bases, with 13 bases lying between them. The germline gives CDR1 MDHEN, CDR2 SYDVKM. The CDR3 loop spans 16 amino acids.

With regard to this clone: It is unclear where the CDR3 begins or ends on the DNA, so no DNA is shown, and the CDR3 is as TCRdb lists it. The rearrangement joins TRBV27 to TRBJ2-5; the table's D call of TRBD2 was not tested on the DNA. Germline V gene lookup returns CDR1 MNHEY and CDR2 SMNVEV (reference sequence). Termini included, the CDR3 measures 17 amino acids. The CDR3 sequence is CASSFLAGGMGQETQYF.

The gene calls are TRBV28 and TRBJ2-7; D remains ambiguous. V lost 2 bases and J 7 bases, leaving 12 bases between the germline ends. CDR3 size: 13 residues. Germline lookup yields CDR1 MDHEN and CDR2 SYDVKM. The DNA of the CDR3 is TGTGCCAGCAGTTTAGGCCAGGTGCGTGAGCAGTACTTC. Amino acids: CASSLGQVREQYF.

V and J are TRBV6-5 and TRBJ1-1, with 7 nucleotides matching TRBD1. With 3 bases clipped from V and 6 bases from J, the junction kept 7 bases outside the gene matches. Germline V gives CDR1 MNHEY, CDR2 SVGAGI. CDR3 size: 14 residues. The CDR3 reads CASSYSGGLAEAFF. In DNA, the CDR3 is TGTGCCAGCAGTTATTCAGGGGGGCTCGCTGAAGCTTTCTTT.

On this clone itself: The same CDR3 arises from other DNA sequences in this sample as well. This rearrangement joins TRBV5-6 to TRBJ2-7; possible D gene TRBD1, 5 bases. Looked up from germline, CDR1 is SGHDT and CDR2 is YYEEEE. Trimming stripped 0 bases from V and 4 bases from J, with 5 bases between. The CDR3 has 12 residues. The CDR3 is CASSLGTYEQYF. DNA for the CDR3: TGTGCCAGCAGCTTGGGGACATACGAGCAGTACTTC.

The CDR3 nucleotides read TGTGCCAGCAGCTTAGTACTGGGGTCCTACGAGCAGTACTTC. Translated: CASSLVLGSYEQYF. V and J are TRBV7-8 and TRBJ2-7; D unresolved. The ends were cut back, 1 base at V and 1 base at J, with 8 bases in the middle. The CDR3 loop spans 14 amino acids. Germline lookup yields CDR1 SGHVS and CDR2 FQNEAQ.